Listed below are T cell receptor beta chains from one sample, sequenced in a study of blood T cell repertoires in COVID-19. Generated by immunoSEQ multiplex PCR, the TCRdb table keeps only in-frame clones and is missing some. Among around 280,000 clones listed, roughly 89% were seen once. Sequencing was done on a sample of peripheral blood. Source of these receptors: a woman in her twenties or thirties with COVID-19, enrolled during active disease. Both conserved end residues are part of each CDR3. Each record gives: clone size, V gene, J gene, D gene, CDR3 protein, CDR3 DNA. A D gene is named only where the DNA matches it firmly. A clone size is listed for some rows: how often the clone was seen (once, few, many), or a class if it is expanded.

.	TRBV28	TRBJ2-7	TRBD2	CATSMGGLEQYF	TGTGCCACCTCAATGGGAGGGCTCGAGCAGTACTTC
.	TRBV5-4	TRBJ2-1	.	CASSLSTRSYNEQFF	TGTGCCAGCAGCTTATCAACTAGAAGCTACAATGAGCAGTTCTTC
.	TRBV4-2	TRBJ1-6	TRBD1	CASSLQGTDNSPLHF	TGTGCCAGCAGCCTTCAGGGGACAGATAATTCACCCCTCCACTTT
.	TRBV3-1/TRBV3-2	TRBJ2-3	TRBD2	CASSQGWRSGGTDTQYF	TGTGCCAGCAGCCAAGGGTGGCGTAGCGGGGGAACAGATACGCAGTATTTT
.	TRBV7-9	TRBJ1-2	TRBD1	CASGTAKFSNYGYTF	TGTGCCAGCGGGACAGCCAAATTCTCTAACTATGGCTACACCTTC
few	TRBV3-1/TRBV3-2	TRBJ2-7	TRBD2	CASSQESGLAGATYEQYF	TGTGCCAGCAGCCAAGAGTCGGGGCTAGCGGGGGCAACCTACGAGCAGTACTTC
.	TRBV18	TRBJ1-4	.	CASSPQEAGIANEKLFF	TGTGCCAGCTCACCACAGGAAGCAGGAATTGCTAATGAAAAACTGTTTTTT
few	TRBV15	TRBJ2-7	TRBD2	CATSKAASGRSYEQYF	TGTGCCACCAGCAAGGCCGCTAGCGGGCGCTCCTACGAGCAGTACTTC
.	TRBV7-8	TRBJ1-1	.	CASSLAHSQNTEAFF	TGTGCCAGCAGCTTAGCCCACAGTCAGAACACTGAAGCTTTCTTT
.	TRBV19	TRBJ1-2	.	CASSISRADGYTF	TGTGCCAGTAGTATATCCCGAGCGGATGGCTACACCTTC
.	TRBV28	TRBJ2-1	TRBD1	CASSSQPGDRVYNEQFF	TGTGCCAGCAGTTCTCAACCGGGGGACAGGGTATACAATGAGCAGTTCTTC
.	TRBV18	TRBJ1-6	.	CASSLGQNSSPLHF	TGTGCCAGCTCTCTCGGACAGAACTCTTCACCCCTCCACTTT
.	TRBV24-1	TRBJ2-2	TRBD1	CATSGWTGGPNTGELFF	TGTGCCACCAGTGGTTGGACAGGGGGGCCGAACACCGGGGAGCTGTTTTTT
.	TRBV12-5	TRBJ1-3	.	CASGSGQGHGNTIYF	TGTGCTAGTGGCTCAGGGCAGGGCCATGGAAACACCATATATTTT
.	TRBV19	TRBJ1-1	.	CASSINSVGQKNTEAFF	TGTGCCAGTAGTATAAATTCGGTGGGGCAAAAGAACACTGAAGCTTTCTTT
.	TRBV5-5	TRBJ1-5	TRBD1	CASSPGQIILSNQPQHF	TGTGCCAGCAGCCCGGGACAGATAATCCTTAGCAATCAGCCCCAGCATTTT
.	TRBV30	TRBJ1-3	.	CAWSVAGGNTIYF	TGTGCCTGGAGTGTGGCAGGGGGAAACACCATATATTTT